This T cell receptor beta chain was sequenced for a study of T cell repertoires in cytomegalovirus infection. Study in general: Matching HLA type, along with CMV infection, was indicated by public TCR beta signatures.

The table lists this clonotype with a few counts. The antigen remains undetermined. The CDR3 runs to 14 residues. V was shortened by 2 bases and J by 1 base, with 8 bases between the two germline ends. The germline gives CDR1 MNHEY, CDR2 SMNVEV (reference sequence). Study conclusions and caveats: Within the response measured ex vivo, HLA-C-restricted CMV-specific TCR beta clonotypes were dominant. Summed public TCR beta family frequency identified CMV carriers bearing the relevant HLA.

MiXCR, run by TCRdb on the reads, gives a single entry per CDR3 protein. In the table there are roughly 700,000 distinct CDR3 sequences, around 32% of which are singletons. The input for sequencing was cultured PBMCs, taken from culture after CMV antigen stimulation. The TCR was taken from a human donor in good health (CMV status not recorded). Some clones in this sample may be carry-over from other donors' samples. The rearrangement uses TRBV27 and TRBJ2-5, with a weak D call TRBD2 (6 bases). In DNA form, the CDR3 reads TGTGCCAGCAGTTTACAGGGACTCCAAGAGACCCAGTACTTC. Its protein product is CASSLQGLQETQYF.